The 16 T cell receptor beta chains below were found in one sample sequenced in a study of blood T cell repertoires in COVID-19. TCRdb's copy holds only in-frame clones and misses some; the assay was immunoSEQ multiplex PCR. Counted here are tens of thousands of clones, around 90% occurring once; the ten biggest clones make up 2.5% to 3%. Sequences were obtained from peripheral blood. Every receptor here comes from a man between 70 and 80 years old with acute or convalescent COVID-19.

The chain employs TRBV5-4 and TRBJ2-7; TRBD2 is a possible D gene (5 bases). Between the trimmed V and J ends, which lost 1 base and 2 bases, there was a span of 10 bases. Germline values: CDR1 SGHNT, CDR2 YYREEE (reference sequence). This CDR3 contains 14 residues. CDR3 nucleotide sequence: TGTGCCAGCAGCTTGCGGGGAAACCCCTACGAGCAGTACTTC. Amino acid sequence: CASSLRGNPYEQYF.

In DNA, the CDR3 is TGTGCCAGCAGCTTAGATGGCAGGGAGGGAGATACGCAGTATTTT. Translated: CASSLDGREGDTQYF. J is TRBJ2-3 and V is TRBV11-2; 7 bases match TRBD2. Trimming removed 0 bases from V and 5 bases from J; junction bases left unmatched: 5. This CDR3 contains 15 residues. CDR1 SGHAT and CDR2 FQNNGV come from the germline V gene. Filled out from reference TRBV11-2 and TRBJ2-3, the complete variable domain reads EAGVAQSPRYKIIEKRQSVAFWCNPISGHATLYWYQQILGQGPKLLIQFQNNGVVDDSQLPKDRFSAERLKGVDSTLKIQPAKLEDSAVYLCASSLDGREGDTQYFGPGTRLTVL.

The chain has TRBV7-9 and TRBJ1-4; no clear D. The CDR3 is made up of 13 amino acids. The germline gives CDR1 SEHNR, CDR2 FQNEAQ (reference sequence). V shed 6 bases and J shed 7 bases, with 12 bases lying between them. The CDR3: CASRDWSGEKLFF. CDR3 DNA: TGTGCCAGCAGAGATTGGTCCGGTGAAAAACTGTTTTTT.

This chain uses TRBV9 with TRBJ1-5; D not certain. The CDR3 is 14 residues long. Trimming pared 0 bases from V and 10 bases from J, leaving 14 bases between. Germline loops: CDR1 SGDLS, CDR2 YYNGEE. The DNA for the CDR3 is TGTGCCAGCAGCGTAGGCAGTCTCGAGGGACCCCAGCATTTT. Its protein product is CASSVGSLEGPQHF.

The chain couples TRBV11-2 to TRBJ2-7; TRBD1 matches at 7 bases. The V and J ends lost 4 bases and 0 bases, in that order; junction bases with no gene match: 6. The germline V gene has CDR1 SGHAT and CDR2 FQNNGV. The CDR3 loop spans 15 amino acids. CDR3 residues: CASSSPSGGSYEQYF. The CDR3 DNA sequence: TGTGCCAGCAGCTCCCCGTCAGGGGGCTCCTACGAGCAGTACTTC. Combining the CDR3 with reference TRBV11-2 and TRBJ2-7 gives the whole variable domain EAGVAQSPRYKIIEKRQSVAFWCNPISGHATLYWYQQILGQGPKLLIQFQNNGVVDDSQLPKDRFSAERLKGVDSTLKIQPAKLEDSAVYLCASSSPSGGSYEQYFGPGTRLTVT.

This clone has only one observation. V gene TRBV15 combines with J gene TRBJ1-4, with TRBD1 matching over 7 bases. Germline V gene sequence: CDR1 LNHNV, CDR2 YYDKDF (reference sequence). V lost 4 bases and J lost 8; bases outside the gene matches: 7. CDR3 size: 14 residues. Here the CDR3 reads CATSTTGSVEKLFF. The DNA of the CDR3 is TGTGCCACCAGCACGACAGGGAGCGTAGAAAAACTGTTTTTT.

This chain uses TRBV18 with TRBJ1-3, with unresolved D. CDR3 length equals 17 residues. Trimming took off 2 bases at V and 0 bases at J, with 14 bases between the two ends. CDR1 and CDR2 from the germline V gene are KGHSH and LQKENI. As DNA, the CDR3 is TGTGCCAGCTCACCATTGGGCTCCCCAGACTCTGGAAACACCATATATTTT. Translating gives CASSPLGSPDSGNTIYF.

The gene calls are TRBV4-3 and TRBJ1-6; D might be TRBD1 (5 bases). The CDR3 has 16 residues. V shed 1 base and J shed 9 bases, with 16 bases lying between them. Germline lookup yields CDR1 LGHNA and CDR2 YSLEER. The CDR3 bases are TGCGCCAGCAGCCAAGGAAGGACCCGGGGGAGTTCACCCCTCCACTTT. Translation: CASSQGRTRGSSPLHF.

CDR3: CASSLIARGGLNEQFF. The CDR3 region has the DNA TGTGCCAGCAGCTTAATCGCCCGGGGGGGTTTGAATGAGCAGTTCTTC. V and J are TRBV7-2 and TRBJ2-1; TRBD2 agrees at 8 bases. The CDR3 contains 16 residues. Germline loops: CDR1 SGHTA, CDR2 FQGNSA. J was trimmed by 7 bases and V by 2 bases; bases with no gene match: 10.

The chain employs TRBV18 and TRBJ2-1; D might be TRBD2 (6 bases). The CDR3 has 15 amino acids. Deletions cut 5 bases from V and 4 bases from J, with 15 bases between. Germline-derived CDR1 and CDR2 are KGHSH and LQKENI. The CDR3 spells CASSINGGSYNEQFF. DNA of the CDR3: TGTGCCAGCTCAATAAACGGGGGAAGTTACAATGAGCAGTTCTTC.

This sequence joins TRBV9 and TRBJ1-6; D gene uncertain. The CDR3 loop spans 14 amino acids. Deletions cut 0 bases from V and 9 bases from J, with 10 bases between. The germline CDR1 and CDR2 sequences are SGDLS and YYNGEE. CDR3 region: CASSVGPSSSPLHF. As DNA, the CDR3 is TGTGCCAGCAGCGTAGGCCCATCGAGTTCACCCCTCCACTTT.

The chain uses TRBV6-5 and TRBJ1-2, with a tentative D call TRBD1 (6 bases). This CDR3 region has 13 residues. V dropped 7 bases and J dropped 8 bases, with 17 bases sitting between them. Germline V gene data show CDR1 as MNHEY and CDR2 as SVGAGI. For the CDR3, the DNA is TGTGCCAGCACTGCGGGGGCAAGTGGAGGCTACACCTTC. Residues: CASTAGASGGYTF.

The chain carries TRBV15 and TRBJ1-5; 7 nucleotides match TRBD1. J was trimmed by 5 bases and V by 4 bases; bases with no gene match: 5. CDR3 length: 14 residues. Germline V gene sequence: CDR1 LNHNV, CDR2 YYDKDF (reference sequence). CDR3 sequence (DNA): TGTGCCACCAGCATTGGACAGGTATATCAGCCCCAGCATTTT. Protein sequence: CATSIGQVYQPQHF.

The J gene is TRBJ1-1, the V gene TRBV9, with D unclear. The CDR3 consists of 12 residues. Germline CDR1 reads SGDLS; CDR2 reads YYNGEE. With 7 bases removed from V and 6 bases from J, the gap between germline ends came to 13 bases. CDR3 amino acids: CASRVRGPEAFF. The CDR3 nucleotides are TGTGCCAGCCGGGTCAGAGGGCCTGAAGCTTTCTTT. The variable domain in full, completed from reference TRBV9 and TRBJ1-1, reads DSGVTQTPKHLITATGQRVTLRCSPRSGDLSVYWYQQSLDQGLQFLIQYYNGEERAKGNILERFSAQQFPDLHSELNLSSLELGDSALYFCASRVRGPEAFFGQGTRLTVV.

This clone is a singleton in its sample. The genes are TRBV10-3 and TRBJ2-7; TRBD1 is a possible D gene (6 bases). V was pared by 5 bases and J by 1 base, with 9 bases between. Germline values: CDR1 ENHRY, CDR2 SYGVKD. This CDR3 has 13 residues. The CDR3, as DNA: TGTGCCATCAGTCCGGGACAATCCTACGAGCAGTACTTC. Its protein is CAISPGQSYEQYF.

The CDR3 here is CASSPGDNRAYSNQPQHF. For the CDR3, the DNA is TGTGCCAGCAGCCCTGGAGATAACAGGGCTTATAGCAATCAGCCCCAGCATTTT. The chain uses TRBV7-2 and TRBJ1-5; possible D gene TRBD1, 6 bases. CDR3 size: 18 residues. Germline V gene data show CDR1 as SGHTA and CDR2 as FQGNSA. Trimming removed 5 bases at V and 0 bases at J, with 20 bases between. Full variable domain (outside the CDR3, taken from reference TRBV7-2 and TRBJ1-5): GAGVSQSPSNKVTEKGKDVELRCDPISGHTALYWYRQSLGQGLEFLIYFQGNSAPDKSGLPSDRFSAERTGGSVSTLTIQRTQQEDSAVYLCASSPGDNRAYSNQPQHFGDGTRLSIL.